The clone carrying this TCR beta chain was recorded many times. Researchers took RNA transcripts and amplified the TCR beta CDR3 regions from them. First-round RT-PCR with HTBI primers amplified the TCR CDR3 region. TCRdb analysed the multiplex PCR reads with MiXCR anew, one entry per CDR3 protein. The sample carries 350,000 to 400,000 distinct CDR3 sequences, about a fifth recorded once. The data stem from a study of T cells in Graves' hyperthyroidism and ophthalmopathy. CDR1 is SGHTA and CDR2 is FQGNSA in the germline V gene. The V and J ends lost 3 bases and 7 bases respectively, with 16 bases between them. This CDR3 is built from 14 residues.

Sample: blood. The TCR sequence derives from a woman between 18 and 30 years old with Graves' hyperthyroidism. This chain links TRBV7-2 with TRBJ2-7; the D call may be TRBD1 or TRBD2 (6 bases each). This chain's CDR3 is CASSFLWGAWEQYF. CDR3 in DNA: TGTGCCAGCAGCTTTCTCTGGGGGGCGTGGGAGCAGTACTTC.